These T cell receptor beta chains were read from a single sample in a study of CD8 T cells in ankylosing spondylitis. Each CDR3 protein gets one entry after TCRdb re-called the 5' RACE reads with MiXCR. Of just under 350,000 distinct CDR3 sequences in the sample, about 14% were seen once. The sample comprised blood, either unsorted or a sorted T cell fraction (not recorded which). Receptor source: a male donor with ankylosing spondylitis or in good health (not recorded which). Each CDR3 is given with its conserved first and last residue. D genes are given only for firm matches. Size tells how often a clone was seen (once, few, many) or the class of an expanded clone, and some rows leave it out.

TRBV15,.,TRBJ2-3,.,CATSQGGADTQYF,TGTGCCACCTCGCAGGGAGGAGCAGATACGCAGTATTTT
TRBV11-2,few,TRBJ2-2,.,CASSLETTGELFF,TGTGCCAGCAGCTTAGAAACCACCGGGGAGCTGTTTTTT
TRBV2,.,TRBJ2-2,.,CASSAGGGGTGELFF,TGTGCCAGCAGTGCAGGGGGAGGGGGCACCGGGGAGCTGTTTTTT
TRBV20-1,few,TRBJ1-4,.,CSAITGRGNEKLFF,TGCAGTGCTATAACAGGGAGGGGTAATGAAAAACTGTTTTTT
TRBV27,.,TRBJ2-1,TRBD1,CASRPLYRGRAYNEQFF,TGTGCCAGCAGGCCCCTTTACAGGGGACGGGCCTACAATGAGCAGTTCTTC
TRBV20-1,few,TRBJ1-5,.,CSATRGQSNQPQHF,TGCAGTGCTACCAGGGGTCAGAGCAATCAGCCCCAGCATTTT
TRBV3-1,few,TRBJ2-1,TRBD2,CASSVSGGLTYNEQFF,TGTGCCAGCAGCGTCTCGGGGGGGCTTACCTACAATGAGCAGTTCTTC
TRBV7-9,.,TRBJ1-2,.,CASSSGRTRDYTF,TGTGCCAGCAGCTCCGGACGGACTAGGGACTACACCTTC
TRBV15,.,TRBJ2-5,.,CATHGGAQETQYF,TGTGCCACCCATGGGGGGGCTCAAGAGACCCAGTACTTC
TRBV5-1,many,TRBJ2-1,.,CASSLGQVNEQFF,TGTGCCAGCAGCTTGGGGCAGGTCAATGAGCAGTTCTTC
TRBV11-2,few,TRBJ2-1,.,CASRSQGSRAGPYNEQFF,TGTGCCAGCCGCTCCCAGGGGTCGCGAGCGGGACCCTACAATGAGCAGTTCTTC
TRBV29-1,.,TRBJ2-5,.,CSVEDSYSRETQYF,TGCAGCGTTGAAGATTCGTATAGTAGGGAGACCCAGTACTTC
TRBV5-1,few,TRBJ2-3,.,CASSFPGGGEQYF,TGCGCCAGCAGCTTCCCGGGTGGGGGAGAGCAGTATTTT
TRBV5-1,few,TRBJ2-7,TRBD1,CASSPGGGTGTYEQYF,TGCGCCAGCAGCCCGGGTGGGGGGACAGGGACCTACGAGCAGTACTTC
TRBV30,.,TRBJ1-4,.,CAWWSLGTNEKLFF,TGTGCCTGGTGGTCACTCGGAACTAATGAAAAACTGTTTTTT
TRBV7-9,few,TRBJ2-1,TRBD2,CASSLLSSGRNEQFF,TGTGCCAGCAGCTTACTCTCTAGCGGGAGAAATGAGCAGTTCTTC
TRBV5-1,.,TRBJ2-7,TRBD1,CASSFDRGSNRQYF,TGCGCCAGCAGTTTCGACAGGGGCTCCAATCGGCAGTACTTC
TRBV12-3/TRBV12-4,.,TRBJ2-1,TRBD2,CASSQTSGPIYNEQFF,TGTGCCAGCAGTCAGACTAGCGGCCCAATCTACAATGAGCAGTTCTTC
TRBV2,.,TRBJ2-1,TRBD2,CASSALAGRPHEQFF,TGTGCCAGCAGTGCTCTAGCGGGGCGTCCTCATGAGCAGTTCTTC
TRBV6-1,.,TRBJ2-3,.,CASSKGEGVRTDTQYF,TGTGCCAGCAGCAAGGGGGAGGGGGTAAGAACAGATACGCAGTATTTT
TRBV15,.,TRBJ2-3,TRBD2,CATSSLAGARPYTDTQYF,TGTGCCACCAGCAGCTTAGCGGGGGCGCGACCCTACACAGATACGCAGTATTTT
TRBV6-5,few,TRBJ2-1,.,CASSVVRQFF,TGTGCCAGCAGCGTAGTTCGGCAGTTCTTC
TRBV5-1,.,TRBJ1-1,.,CASTTVGSTEAFF,TGCGCCAGCACCACCGTGGGGTCCACTGAAGCTTTCTTT
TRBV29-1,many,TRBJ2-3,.,CSVRPVQETQYF,TGCAGCGTCCGACCCGTTCAGGAAACGCAGTATTTT
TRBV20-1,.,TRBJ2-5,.,CSARVGGKETQYF,TGCAGTGCTAGAGTAGGAGGGAAAGAGACCCAGTACTTC
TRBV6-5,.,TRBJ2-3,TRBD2,CASSSPSGGGTDTQYF,TGTGCCAGCAGTTCCCCTAGCGGGGGGGGGACAGATACGCAGTATTTT
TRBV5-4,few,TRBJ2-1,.,CASSLAAEVEQFF,TGTGCCAGCAGCTTGGCGGCCGAGGTTGAGCAGTTCTTC
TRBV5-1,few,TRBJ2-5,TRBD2,CASSWTSGKETQYF,TGCGCCAGCAGCTGGACTAGCGGCAAAGAGACCCAGTACTTC
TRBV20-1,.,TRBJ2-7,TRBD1,CSARDDRGAIDEQYF,TGCAGTGCTAGAGATGACAGGGGCGCAATCGACGAGCAGTACTTC
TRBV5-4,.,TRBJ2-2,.,CASSPRKAGSSGELFF,TGTGCCAGCAGCCCGCGAAAGGCGGGGTCTTCCGGGGAGCTGTTTTTT
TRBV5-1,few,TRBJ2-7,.,CASSRGGAGAYEQYF,TGCGCCAGCAGCAGAGGAGGGGCAGGGGCCTACGAGCAGTACTTC
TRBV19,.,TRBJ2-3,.,CASSSVEDTQYF,TGTGCCAGTAGTTCGGTGGAAGATACGCAGTATTTT
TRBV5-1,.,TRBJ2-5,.,CASSWGQETQYF,TGCGCCAGCAGCTGGGGGCAAGAGACCCAGTACTTC
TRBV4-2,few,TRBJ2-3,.,CASSQEVLTDTQYF,TGTGCCAGCAGCCAAGAAGTCCTTACAGATACGCAGTATTTT
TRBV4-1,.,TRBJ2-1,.,CASSQVDLFSYNEQFF,TGCGCCAGCAGCCAAGTAGACCTCTTTTCCTACAATGAGCAGTTCTTC
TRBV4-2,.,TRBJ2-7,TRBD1,CASSQSTGPREQYF,TGTGCCAGCAGCCAGTCGACAGGGCCGCGGGAGCAGTACTTC
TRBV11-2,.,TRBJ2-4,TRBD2,CASRLASKNIQYF,TGTGCCAGCAGACTAGCGTCCAAAAACATTCAGTACTTC
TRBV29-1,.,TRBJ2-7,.,CSVRGRSTPYEQYF,TGCAGCGTTAGGGGCAGAAGTACCCCCTACGAGCAGTACTTC
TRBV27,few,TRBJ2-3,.,CASNFNRVEGDTQYF,TGTGCCAGCAACTTCAACAGGGTGGAGGGAGATACGCAGTATTTT
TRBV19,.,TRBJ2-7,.,CASSIGYREPYEQYF,TGTGCCAGTAGTATAGGGTACAGGGAACCCTACGAGCAGTACTTC
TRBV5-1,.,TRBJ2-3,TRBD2,CASTLGTSADTQYF,TGCGCCAGCACCCTCGGGACTAGCGCCGATACGCAGTATTTT
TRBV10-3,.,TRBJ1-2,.,CAISGWANYGYTF,TGTGCCATCAGTGGGTGGGCTAACTATGGCTACACCTTC
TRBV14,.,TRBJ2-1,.,CASSRQHNEQFF,TGTGCCAGCAGCCGCCAACACAATGAGCAGTTCTTC
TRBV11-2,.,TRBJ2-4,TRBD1,CASSLEPGQKNIQYF,TGTGCCAGCAGCTTAGAGCCGGGACAGAAAAACATTCAGTACTTC
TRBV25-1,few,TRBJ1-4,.,CASSESGGINEKLFF,TGTGCCAGCAGTGAATCGGGAGGGATAAATGAAAAACTGTTTTTT
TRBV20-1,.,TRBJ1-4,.,CSARSAGGPNEKLFF,TGCAGTGCTAGATCCGCGGGGGGGCCTAATGAAAAACTGTTTTTT
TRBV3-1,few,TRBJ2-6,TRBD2,CASSQDGTSSGANVLTF,TGTGCCAGCAGCCAAGATGGGACTAGCTCTGGGGCCAACGTCCTGACTTTC
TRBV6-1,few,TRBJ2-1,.,CASSAGGPPYNEQFF,TGTGCCAGCAGTGCCGGGGGACCTCCTTACAATGAGCAGTTCTTC
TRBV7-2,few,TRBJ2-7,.,CASSLFGVVVQYF,TGTGCCAGCAGCTTATTCGGGGTTGTGGTGCAGTACTTC
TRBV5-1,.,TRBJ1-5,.,CASRPGKERSQPQHF,TGCGCCAGCAGGCCCGGTAAAGAGAGGAGTCAGCCCCAGCATTTT
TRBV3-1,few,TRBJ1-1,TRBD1,CASSPGTGLIEAFF,TGTGCCAGCAGCCCGGGGACAGGGTTAATTGAAGCTTTCTTT
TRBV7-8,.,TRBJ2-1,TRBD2,CASSVAGANEQFF,TGTGCCAGCAGCGTAGCGGGGGCAAATGAGCAGTTCTTC